Below are 10 T cell receptor beta chains sequenced from a single sample in a study of cytomegalovirus exposure and HLA in healthy donors. Primers: 60 Vbeta forward and 13 Jbeta reverse. Only in-frame clones appear in the TCRdb table, and some are missing; sequencing was by immunoSEQ multiplex PCR. The table has approximately 160,000 clones, approximately 79% seen once; the top ten hold around 2%. Sequencing used PBMCs. The receptors derive from a human donor in good health.

This clone has just a few counts. The chain carries TRBV5-1 and TRBJ2-1; 12 bases map to TRBD2. V shed 4 bases and J 5 bases; nucleotides not matched to a gene: 4. Germline-derived CDR1 and CDR2 are SGHRS and YFSETQ. The CDR3 length is 15 residues. The CDR3 sequence: CASSATSGGHNEQFF. CDR3 coding DNA: TGCGCCAGCAGCGCGACTAGCGGGGGACACAATGAGCAGTTCTTC.

The chain joins TRBV12-5 to TRBJ1-5; D unresolved. The CDR3 extends over 17 amino acids. V was clipped by 0 bases and J by 3 bases, with 15 bases between them. Germline values: CDR1 LGHNT, CDR2 FRNRAP. CDR3: CASGLVDRTDHNQPQHF. The CDR3 region has the DNA TGTGCTAGTGGTTTGGTAGATAGAACAGACCACAATCAGCCCCAGCATTTT.

This clone was seen a single time. The V call is TRBV11-3, the J call TRBJ2-5, with D unclear. Germline CDR1 reads SGHNT; CDR2 reads YENEEA. The CDR3 sequence is 14 residues long. V was pared by 1 base and J by 0 bases, with 6 bases between. CDR3 region: CASSLVEYQETQYF. CDR3 sequence (DNA): TGTGCCAGCAGCTTAGTAGAGTACCAAGAGACCCAGTACTTC.

This clone has only one observation. This chain connects TRBV6-1 to TRBJ2-7; TRBD1 matches 8 bases. This CDR3 is built from 13 residues. V was pared by 5 bases and J by 2 bases, with 2 bases of the junction left unmatched. Germline assignment: CDR1 MNHNS and CDR2 SASEGT. The CDR3 protein is CASSRQGTYEQYF. CDR3 nucleotides: TGTGCCAGCAGTCGACAGGGGACCTACGAGCAGTACTTC.

This clone appeared a few times. CDR3 DNA: TGTGCCAGCAGTGTAGTAGCGGGGGGGTTCTCCTACGAGCAGTACTTC. This gives the protein CASSVVAGGFSYEQYF. The chain combines TRBV6-1 with TRBJ2-7, with 11 bases that match TRBD2. After removal of 4 bases from V and 0 bases from J, the junction contained 5 bases not matched to a gene. The CDR3 is 16 amino acids. The germline CDR1 and CDR2 sequences are MNHNS and SASEGT.

The genes are TRBV20-1 and TRBJ1-1, with unresolved D. CDR1 is DFQATT, CDR2 SNEGSKA, per germline (reference sequence). The CDR3 has 10 amino acids. Trimming shortened V by 3 bases and J by 7 bases, and 6 bases separated the two germline ends. The CDR3 here is CSASFLEAFF. The CDR3 DNA sequence: TGCAGTGCTAGTTTTCTTGAAGCTTTCTTT.

This rearrangement joins TRBV7-2 to TRBJ2-5, with TRBD1 matching 8 bases. Per germline, CDR1 SGHTA and CDR2 FQGNSA. The junction had 7 bases not matched to a gene; V was cut back by 5 bases and J by 2 bases. The CDR3 is 15 residues long. CDR3 in amino acids: CASSLLRDRQETQYF. Written as DNA, the CDR3 is TGTGCCAGCAGCCTCCTAAGGGACAGGCAAGAGACCCAGTACTTC.

This chain joins TRBV4-3 and TRBJ1-3; the D gene is possibly TRBD1 (6 bases). The CDR3 spans 17 residues. Deletions cut 2 bases from V and 0 bases from J, with 14 bases between. From germline, CDR1 is LGHNA and CDR2 YSLEER. CDR3 DNA sequence: TGCGCCAGCAGCCAATCACCCCAGGGGCTCTCTGGAAACACCATATATTTT. Protein sequence: CASSQSPQGLSGNTIYF.

V and J are TRBV19 and TRBJ1-6; no clear D. Trimming removed 5 bases at V and 9 bases at J, with 14 bases between. The germline gives CDR1 LNHDA, CDR2 SQIVND (reference sequence). The CDR3 is 14 amino acids. The CDR3 here is CASSLIRFGSPLHF. The DNA of the CDR3 is TGTGCCAGTAGTCTCATCCGGTTTGGTTCACCCCTCCACTTT. Full variable domain (rest looked up from reference TRBV19 and TRBJ1-6): DGGITQSPKYLFRKEGQNVTLSCEQNLNHDAMYWYRQDPGQGLRLIYYSQIVNDFQKGDIAEGYSVSREKKESFPLTVTSAQKNPTAFYLCASSLIRFGSPLHFGNGTRLTVT.

The V gene is TRBV7-5, the J gene TRBJ2-7; the table's D call of TRBD1 was not tested on the DNA. TRBV7-5 is listed as a pseudogene. The CDR3 runs to 14 residues. CDR3 nucleotides: TGTGCCAGCCCTCCGGGACAGGGGGCCTGGGAGCAGTACTTC. Translated, it gives CASPPGQGAWEQYF.